Presented here are 15 T cell receptor beta chains from one specimen sequenced in a study of T cells after yellow fever vaccination. One entry per CDR3 protein, called by TCRdb with MiXCR from the 5' RACE reads. The data show 450,000 to 550,000 distinct CDR3 sequences, with 15% to 20% seen just once and 13% to 15% held by the top ten. Specimen: PBMCs, collected 15 days after the yellow fever booster vaccination. The receptors stem from a man aged 30-40 years who received the YFV17D yellow fever vaccine.

This clonotype has more than one count but fewer than ten. The V gene is TRBV20-1, the J gene TRBJ1-1; a weak D match, TRBD1 (6 bases). The CDR3 length is 15 residues. Trimming left V 2 bases short and J 1 base short, with 14 bases between. In germline, CDR1 is DFQATT, CDR2 SNEGSKA (reference sequence). As DNA, the CDR3 is TGCAGTGCTAGAAGGTTCGGACAGTCGAACACTGAAGCTTTCTTT. This translates into CSARRFGQSNTEAFF.

The rearrangement links TRBV4-3 to TRBJ2-3; D unresolved. V lost 0 bases to trimming and J lost 4 bases, with 8 bases between them. Germline V lookup: CDR1 LGHNA, CDR2 YSLEER. The CDR3 runs to 14 residues. The CDR3 region is CASSQDTKSDTQYF. Here the CDR3 DNA reads TGCGCCAGCAGCCAAGATACTAAATCAGATACGCAGTATTTT.

This clonotype was counted only a few times. CDR3 sequence reads: CASRYARDSNQPQHF. CDR3 coding DNA: TGCGCCAGCAGATATGCCCGGGACAGCAATCAGCCCCAGCATTTT. The chain couples TRBV5-1 to TRBJ1-5; TRBD1 is a possible D gene (5 bases). This CDR3 comprises 15 residues. The germline CDR1 and CDR2 sequences are SGHRS and YFSETQ. The V end was cut by 5 bases, the J end by 1 base, with 13 bases between.

The V gene is TRBV20-1, the J gene TRBJ2-7; 9 bases are shared with TRBD1. CDR3 length: 13 residues. V lost 1 base and J lost 3; bases outside the gene matches: 1. In germline, CDR1 is DFQATT, CDR2 SNEGSKA (reference sequence). The CDR3 sequence is CSARGTGDYEQYF. The CDR3 nucleotides are TGCAGTGCTAGAGGGACAGGGGACTACGAGCAGTACTTC.

In regard to this clonotype: Sequence at one end of the junction differs from germline and may be a read error. The chain has TRBV28 and TRBJ2-4, with D unclear. This CDR3 has 14 residues. Germline-derived CDR1 and CDR2 are MDHEN and SYDVKM. The CDR3 loop is CASSLAPAENIQYF. The DNA for the CDR3 is TGTGCCAGCAGTTTAGCCCCAGCCGAAAACATTCAGTACTTC. Using reference TRBV28 and TRBJ2-4 for the parts outside the CDR3, the full variable domain is DVKVTQSSRYLVKRTGEKVFLECVQDMDHENMFWYRQDPGLGLRLIYFSYDVKMKEKGDIPEGYSVSREKKERFSLILESASTNQTSMYLCASSLAPAENIQYFGAGTRLSVL.

This clonotype was counted a few times. The V gene is TRBV6-1, the J gene TRBJ2-6; TRBD1 is a possible D gene (6 bases). The CDR3 has 13 amino acids. CDR1 is MNHNS and CDR2 is SASEGT in the germline V gene. With 8 bases removed from V and 5 bases from J, the gap between germline ends came to 10 bases. This CDR3 is CASGWDRANVLTF. The DNA of the CDR3 is TGTGCCAGCGGATGGGACAGGGCCAACGTCCTGACTTTC.

The CDR3: CSAAKHPSTDTQYF. The CDR3 nucleotides are TGCAGTGCTGCAAAACATCCAAGCACAGATACGCAGTATTTT. The gene calls are TRBV20-1 and TRBJ2-3; no clear D gene. The germline V and J ends were trimmed by 5 bases and 0 bases, with 12 bases remaining between them. The germline V gene encodes CDR1 DFQATT and CDR2 SNEGSKA (reference sequence). The CDR3 has 14 amino acids.

The chain links TRBV24-1 to TRBJ2-7; D remains unclear. Germline CDR1 and CDR2: KGHDR and SFDVKD. The CDR3 is 13 amino acids. Trimming removed 5 bases at V and 5 bases at J, with 12 bases between. The CDR3 loop reads CATSGTRVDEQYF. In DNA form, the CDR3 reads TGTGCCACCAGTGGAACCCGGGTCGACGAGCAGTACTTC.

This clonotype has a handful of counts. The chain couples TRBV18 to TRBJ1-4, with D possibly TRBD1 on 5 matching bases. Germline CDR1 KGHSH, CDR2 LQKENI. V lost 5 bases and J lost 5, with 15 bases in between. The CDR3 sequence is 15 residues long. CDR3 nucleotide sequence: TGTGCCAGCTCAGCAGGGTTCGGCGGGAATGAAAAACTGTTTTTT. Its translation: CASSAGFGGNEKLFF.

This clonotype occurred many times. V usage is TRBV6-1 and J usage is TRBJ2-3; 11 positions agree with TRBD2. Germline V gene sequence: CDR1 MNHNS, CDR2 SASEGT. The CDR3 runs to 15 residues. The junction had 1 base not matched to a gene; V was cut back by 5 bases and J by 0 bases. The CDR3 DNA sequence: TGTGCCAGCAGTCGACTAGCGGGGAGCACAGATACGCAGTATTTT. Its protein is CASSRLAGSTDTQYF.

This clonotype was observed a few times. In nucleotides, the CDR3 is TGTGCCAGCACCGCCCTTTGCTACGAGCAGTACTTC. As protein: CASTALCYEQYF. The chain links TRBV9 to TRBJ2-7; D gene unclear. Trimming took 6 bases from V and 3 from J, leaving 10 bases between them. The germline V gene has CDR1 SGDLS and CDR2 YYNGEE. This CDR3 contains 12 residues.

This clonotype was seen more than once but under ten times. The rearrangement links TRBV7-9 to TRBJ2-7; 7 bases agree with TRBD1. Germline-derived CDR1 and CDR2 are SEHNR and FQNEAQ (reference sequence). This CDR3 contains 16 residues. Unmatched junction bases numbered 13, after V lost 3 bases and J lost 5 bases. The CDR3 here is CASSFGLVRGFNEQYF. CDR3 bases: TGTGCCAGCAGCTTTGGTTTAGTCAGGGGGTTCAACGAGCAGTACTTC.

V gene TRBV5-1 combines with J gene TRBJ2-3; 9 bases are shared with TRBD1. Trimming took 3 bases from V and 1 from J; bases not matched to a gene: 6. Germline V gene lookup returns CDR1 SGHRS and CDR2 YFSETQ. This CDR3 contains 16 residues. CDR3 residues: CASSSQQGAGTDTQYF. DNA for the CDR3: TGCGCCAGCAGCTCCCAACAGGGGGCTGGCACAGATACGCAGTATTTT.

This clonotype was found a few times. V is TRBV9 and J is TRBJ2-1; weak D call: TRBD2 (5 bases). The CDR3 has 16 residues. Germline loops: CDR1 SGDLS, CDR2 YYNGEE. The V end lost 0 bases, the J end lost 0 bases, and 10 bases lay between the germline ends. The CDR3 DNA reads TGTGCCAGCAGCGTAGATGAGCGGTACTCCTACAATGAGCAGTTCTTC. The encoded protein is CASSVDERYSYNEQFF.

In its sample, this clonotype was seen a few times. J is TRBJ2-1 and V is TRBV6-2 or TRBV6-3; a weak D match, TRBD2 (5 bases). The germline V gene has CDR1 MNHEY and CDR2 SVGEGT. This CDR3 has 15 amino acids. V gave up 5 bases and J gave up 2 bases, with 13 bases separating them. The CDR3 coding sequence is TGTGCCAGCAGTCGACTAAGCGGCCCCTACAATGAGCAGTTCTTC. It yields the protein CASSRLSGPYNEQFF.